The T cell receptor beta chain described here comes from a study of Ad26.COV2.S vaccination and SARS-CoV-2 variants. Treatment reported: around 19 received Ad26.COV2.S at low or high dose, single or two shots; 5 received placebo; per-sample allocation not given. It was on day 63 after the first vaccine or placebo injection that samples were taken. Sequencing used immunoSEQ multiplex PCR; TCRdb keeps in-frame clones, though not all of them. Of roughly 350,000 clones listed, 75% to 90% are singletons. The sequencing used peripheral blood, collected in a trial of Ad26.COV2.S vaccine versus placebo. The receptor's source is a person between 18 and 65 years old who received the Ad26.COV2.S COVID-19 vaccine or a placebo.

In nucleotides, the CDR3 is TGTGCCAGCAGCTTAGAGGGACAGGGACACAATGAGCAGTTCTTC. Its protein product is CASSLEGQGHNEQFF. The chain uses TRBV11-2 and TRBJ2-1; 9 bases are a match to TRBD1. The CDR3 is made up of 15 amino acids. With 0 bases clipped from V and 5 bases from J, the junction kept 2 bases outside the gene matches. CDR1 is SGHAT and CDR2 is FQNNGV in the germline V gene. Using reference TRBV11-2 and TRBJ2-1 for the parts outside the CDR3, the full variable domain is EAGVAQSPRYKIIEKRQSVAFWCNPISGHATLYWYQQILGQGPKLLIQFQNNGVVDDSQLPKDRFSAERLKGVDSTLKIQPAKLEDSAVYLCASSLEGQGHNEQFFGPGTRLTVL.